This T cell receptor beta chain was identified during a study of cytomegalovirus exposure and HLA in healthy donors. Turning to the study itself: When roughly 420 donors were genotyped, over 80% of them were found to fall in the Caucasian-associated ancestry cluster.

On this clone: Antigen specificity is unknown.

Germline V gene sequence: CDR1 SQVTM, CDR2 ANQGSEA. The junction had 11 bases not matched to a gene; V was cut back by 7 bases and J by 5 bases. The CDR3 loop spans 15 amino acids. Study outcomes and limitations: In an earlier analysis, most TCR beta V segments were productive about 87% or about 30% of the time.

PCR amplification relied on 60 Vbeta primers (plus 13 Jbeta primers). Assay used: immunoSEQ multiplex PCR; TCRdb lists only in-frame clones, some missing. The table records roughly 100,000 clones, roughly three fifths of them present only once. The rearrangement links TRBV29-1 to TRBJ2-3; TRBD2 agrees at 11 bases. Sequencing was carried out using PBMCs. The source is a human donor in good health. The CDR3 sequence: CSAEGLAGGVDTQYF. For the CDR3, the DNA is TGCAGCGCCGAGGGTCTAGCGGGAGGCGTAGATACGCAGTATTTT.